Listed here are 32 T cell receptor beta chains from one sample, sequenced in a study of Graves' ophthalmopathy and Graves' hyperthyroidism. Amplification of TCR beta CDR3 regions used RNA transcripts. Investigators did first-round RT-PCR with HTBI primers, then second-round multiplex PCR. TCRdb used MiXCR to reprocess the multiplex PCR reads, holding one entry per CDR3 protein. Of about 1.2 million distinct CDR3 sequences listed, 35% to 40% are singletons. Material for sequencing was peripheral blood or thyroid tissue (not recorded which). These receptors originate from an adult man with Graves' hyperthyroidism.

Notes on this clonotype: At one of its ends the junction is not consistent with the germline gene, which may arise from a read error. This chain links TRBV9 with TRBJ2-7; 9 bases line up with TRBD2. This CDR3 has 14 amino acids. Germline V lookup: CDR1 SGDLS, CDR2 YYNGEE. Written as DNA, the CDR3 is TGTGCCAGCAGCGTAGGACTAGCGGCCTACGAGCAGCACTTC. Protein: CASSVGLAAYEQHF.

This clonotype showed up many times. This sequence joins TRBV10-3 and TRBJ1-5; 10 bases are shared with TRBD1. The CDR3 has 15 residues. Germline CDR1 ENHRY, CDR2 SYGVKD. The V and J ends lost 2 bases and 6 bases, in that order; junction bases with no gene match: 4. The CDR3 loop reads CAISEPGQGSQPQHF. For the CDR3, the DNA is TGTGCCATCAGTGAGCCGGGACAGGGGAGTCAGCCCCAGCATTTT.

The CDR3 bases are TGTGCCAGCAGTTTATTAGGTCTGGGAAGCTCTGGGGCCAACGTCCTGACTTTC. Amino acid sequence: CASSLLGLGSSGANVLTF. This chain links TRBV27 with TRBJ2-6; D unclear. There are 18 residues in the CDR3. Germline CDR1 is MNHEY and CDR2 is SMNVEV (reference sequence). V lost 1 base to trimming and J lost 0 bases, with 13 bases between them.

The chain couples TRBV29-1 to TRBJ1-2; tentative D call: TRBD1 (5 bases). Germline CDR1 reads SQVTM; CDR2 reads ANQGSEA. This CDR3 has 13 residues. Between the trimmed V and J ends, which lost 2 bases and 7 bases, there was a span of 14 bases. The CDR3 DNA reads as TGCAGCGTTGAATCCCCTCCGAGGGGTGGCTACACCTTC. Translated, it gives CSVESPPRGGYTF.

This clonotype was recorded at least ten times. The V call is TRBV7-9, the J call TRBJ2-7; 8 bases align to TRBD1. The CDR3 contains 14 residues. V shed 4 bases, J shed 3 bases, and the junction held 5 bases outside the gene matches. Germline V gene lookup returns CDR1 SEHNR and CDR2 FQNEAQ (reference sequence). The CDR3 sequence is CASSSSGGYYEQYF. The CDR3 nucleotides are TGTGCCAGCAGCTCATCAGGGGGCTACTACGAGCAGTACTTC.

The J gene is TRBJ2-6, the V gene TRBV2; tentative D call: TRBD1 (6 bases). This CDR3 has 15 residues. Trimming took off 6 bases at V and 4 bases at J, with 13 bases between the two ends. Looked up from germline, CDR1 is SNHLY and CDR2 is FYNNEI. CDR3 loop: CASRRQASGANVLTF. The CDR3, as DNA: TGTGCCAGCAGACGACAGGCCTCCGGGGCCAACGTCCTGACTTTC.

With respect to this clonotype: Possible read error: a much larger clone is one base away. The chain recombines TRBV5-1 with TRBJ2-6; no clear D gene. Trimming removed 3 bases from V and 4 bases from J, with 14 bases in between. The CDR3 is 16 amino acids. The germline V gene encodes CDR1 SGHRS and CDR2 YFSETQ. The DNA of the CDR3 is TGCGCCAGCAGCTCAAGATCGAACCGAGGGGCCAACGTCCTGACTTTC. Translated, it gives CASSSRSNRGANVLTF.

This clonotype was found many times. This chain joins TRBV29-1 and TRBJ2-7, with 7 bases aligning to TRBD2. The trim removed 3 bases at V and 7 bases at J, leaving 12 bases unmatched. The CDR3 spans 14 residues. Germline lookup yields CDR1 SQVTM and CDR2 ANQGSEA. The CDR3: CSVEWRGNLGEQYF. The DNA of the CDR3 is TGCAGCGTTGAGTGGCGGGGGAACCTCGGAGAGCAGTACTTC.

This clonotype was seen at least ten times. This sequence joins TRBV24-1 and TRBJ1-1; D may be TRBD1 (6 bases). V lost 6 bases to trimming and J lost 1 base, with 11 bases between them. The germline CDR1 and CDR2 sequences are KGHDR and SFDVKD. This CDR3 has 14 residues. The CDR3 DNA is TGTGCCACCAGTTCGGGACAAAAGAACACTGAAGCTTTCTTT. It specifies CATSSGQKNTEAFF.

J is TRBJ1-5 and V is TRBV10-3; D gene unclear. Germline V lookup: CDR1 ENHRY, CDR2 SYGVKD. The CDR3 spans 14 residues. The germline V and J ends were trimmed by 6 bases and 5 bases, with 14 bases remaining between them. CDR3 DNA: TGTGCCATCAGCCTCCCTGGGGTATATCAGCCCCAGCATTTT. It encodes CAISLPGVYQPQHF.

In its sample, this clonotype was seen many times. The chain uses TRBV25-1 and TRBJ2-7, with D possibly TRBD1 on 6 matching bases. The germline V and J ends were trimmed by 2 bases and 5 bases, with 16 bases remaining between them. CDR1 and CDR2 (germline): MGHDK, SYGVNS. The CDR3 runs 15 residues. The CDR3: CASSETGRGSNEQYF. DNA of the CDR3: TGTGCCAGCAGTGAAACGGGCAGGGGCTCGAACGAGCAGTACTTC.

The rearrangement uses TRBV4-1 and TRBJ2-5, with 7 nucleotides matching TRBD1. V gave up 1 base and J gave up 1 base; unmatched junction bases: 9. The CDR3 is 17 residues long. From germline, CDR1 is MGHRA and CDR2 YSYEKL. The chain's CDR3 is CASSQGQRAGGQETQYF. The CDR3 DNA follows: TGCGCCAGCAGCCAAGGCCAAAGAGCAGGGGGCCAAGAGACCCAGTACTTC.

This clonotype was counted many times. The gene calls are TRBV5-1 and TRBJ2-2, with 12 positions matching TRBD1. Unmatched junction bases numbered 5, after V lost 4 bases and J lost 4 bases. This CDR3 has 16 amino acids. Germline V gene data show CDR1 as SGHRS and CDR2 as YFSETQ. CDR3 region: CASSTGQGAGTGELFF. The DNA for the CDR3 is TGCGCCAGCAGCACGGGACAGGGGGCAGGCACCGGGGAGCTGTTTTTT.

This clonotype showed up many times. This rearrangement joins TRBV11-2 to TRBJ1-3, with 7 nucleotides matching TRBD1. Per germline, CDR1 SGHAT and CDR2 FQNNGV. The trim removed 8 bases at V and 4 bases at J, leaving 8 bases unmatched. This CDR3 spans 14 amino acids. In DNA, the CDR3 is TGTGCCAGCGGCCTCGGGACAGAGGGAAACACCATATATTTT. Translated: CASGLGTEGNTIYF.

This clonotype was counted many times. J is TRBJ1-6 and V is TRBV2, with unresolved D. CDR3 length equals 12 residues. Trimming cost V 4 bases and J 10 bases, with 8 bases left between them. CDR1 and CDR2 from the germline V gene are SNHLY and FYNNEI. The CDR3 coding sequence is TGTGCCAGCAGTGTGGGGAGGTCACCCCTCCACTTT. This codes for CASSVGRSPLHF.

This clonotype was counted many times. The chain recombines TRBV5-1 with TRBJ1-1; 7 bases fit TRBD1. Germline V gene sequence: CDR1 SGHRS, CDR2 YFSETQ. The CDR3 is made up of 15 amino acids. J lost 6 bases, V lost 0 bases, and 8 bases had no gene match. For the CDR3, the DNA is TGCGCCAGCAGCTTGGAAGAAACAGGGGTCCCTGAAGCTTTCTTT. Encoded protein: CASSLEETGVPEAFF.

Many counts were recorded for this clonotype. CDR3 in amino acids: CSTSSTGALLTQANYGYTF. CDR3 in DNA: TGCAGCACCTCGTCAACAGGGGCCCTTCTTACCCAAGCTAACTATGGCTACACCTTC. The V call is TRBV29-1, the J call TRBJ1-2, with 7 bases identical to TRBD1. V lost 8 bases, J lost 0 bases, and 24 bases stayed unmatched. The CDR3 sequence is 19 residues long. Germline values: CDR1 SQVTM, CDR2 ANQGSEA.

V is TRBV10-3 and J is TRBJ2-2; D is unresolved. The CDR3 totals 15 residues. Germline CDR1 and CDR2: ENHRY and SYGVKD. Trimming took 7 bases from V and 6 from J, leaving 18 bases between them. CDR3 region: CAITTGNKVSGELFF. The CDR3 bases are TGTGCCATCACCACGGGTAACAAGGTCTCCGGGGAGCTGTTTTTT.

This clonotype was seen at least ten times. The chain combines TRBV7-9 with TRBJ1-2; D uncertain. Trimming stripped 5 bases from V and 3 bases from J, with 16 bases between. Germline CDR1 is SEHNR and CDR2 is FQNEAQ (reference sequence). The length of the CDR3 is 15 residues. CDR3 loop: CASSPRDLEHYGYTF. CDR3 coding DNA: TGTGCCAGCAGCCCCCGTGATTTGGAGCACTATGGCTACACCTTC.

This clonotype was seen a few times. This chain uses TRBV12-3 or TRBV12-4 with TRBJ2-7; 8 bases match TRBD2. The CDR3 has 15 amino acids. V shed 8 bases, J shed 0 bases, and the junction held 9 bases outside the gene matches. This CDR3 is CASEPGLAGSYEQYF. DNA for the CDR3: TGTGCCAGCGAGCCCGGCCTAGCGGGCTCCTACGAGCAGTACTTC.

The chain has TRBV7-2 and TRBJ2-5; TRBD2 might be the D (7 bases). Germline values: CDR1 SGHTA, CDR2 FQGNSA. The CDR3 length is 14 residues. The V end lost 5 bases, the J end lost 7 bases, and 17 bases lay between the germline ends. CDR3 nucleotide sequence: TGTGCCAGCAGCGATGGAGGGGGGGCGGGGACCCAGTACTTC. It codes for CASSDGGGAGTQYF.

This clonotype occurred many times. CDR3 amino acids: CAIRATQANTGELFF. The CDR3 region has the DNA TGTGCCATCAGGGCGACACAAGCGAACACCGGGGAGCTGTTTTTT. The chain has TRBV10-3 and TRBJ2-2; D is uncertain. In germline, CDR1 is ENHRY, CDR2 SYGVKD. Trimming cost V 6 bases and J 0 bases, with 11 bases left between them. This CDR3 is built from 15 residues.

The chain has TRBV2 and TRBJ1-2; 9 nucleotides agree with TRBD1. The CDR3 has 13 residues. Germline V gene sequence: CDR1 SNHLY, CDR2 FYNNEI. Trimming removed 7 bases from V and 3 bases from J; junction bases left unmatched: 3. CDR3 sequence reads: CASTDRGYYGYTF. The DNA for the CDR3 is TGTGCCAGCACGGACAGGGGCTACTATGGCTACACCTTC.

This clonotype has at least ten counts. The genes are TRBV2 and TRBJ1-1, with 7 bases matching TRBD1. J gave up 0 bases and V 8 bases, and 3 bases lay outside the gene matches. The CDR3 sequence is 13 residues long. The V gene's germline CDR1 is SNHLY and CDR2 FYNNEI. The CDR3 DNA sequence: TGTGCCAGCGGGGGACAGTTGAACACTGAAGCTTTCTTT. Translated: CASGGQLNTEAFF.

This chain connects TRBV7-8 to TRBJ1-6; no clear D. The length of the CDR3 is 13 residues. The V and J ends lost 0 bases and 13 bases respectively, with 10 bases between them. The germline gives CDR1 SGHVS, CDR2 FQNEAQ. CDR3 in DNA: TGTGCCAGCAGCTTAGCGGGGTCGTCGCCCCTCCACTTT. It codes for CASSLAGSSPLHF.

On this clonotype: No conserved phenylalanine or tryptophan ends this CDR3, so it is likely a read error. The limits of the CDR3 on the DNA are not certain, so only TCRdb's listed CDR3 is given. This chain uses TRBV15 with TRBJ2-7. Germline V gene sequence: CDR1 LNHNV, CDR2 YYDKDF (reference sequence). The CDR3 extends over 9 residues, inclusive of both ends. The CDR3 is CATSRADDL.

There are many counts of this clonotype. This chain links TRBV12-3 or TRBV12-4 with TRBJ1-6; D is unclear. The V end was cut by 3 bases, the J end by 5 bases, with 8 bases between. This CDR3 has 14 residues. DNA for the CDR3: TGTGCCAGCAGTTTCGGCAGTAATAATTCACCCCTCCACTTT. Its protein is CASSFGSNNSPLHF.

In its sample, this clonotype was seen many times. The chain is built from TRBV2 and TRBJ1-1, with TRBD1 identical over 8 bases. The CDR3 runs 13 residues. V lost 6 bases, J lost 4 bases, and 4 bases stayed unmatched. Germline V gene lookup returns CDR1 SNHLY and CDR2 FYNNEI. Written as DNA, the CDR3 is TGTGCCAGCAGCGGACAGGGAGGCACTGAAGCTTTCTTT. This translates into CASSGQGGTEAFF.

J is TRBJ1-5 and V is TRBV2; perhaps TRBD1 as D (5 bases). V was pared by 5 bases and J by 0 bases, with 11 bases between. This CDR3 comprises 15 residues. Germline V gene sequence: CDR1 SNHLY, CDR2 FYNNEI. CDR3 coding DNA: TGTGCCAGCAGTCCTACAGGATTTAGCAATCAGCCCCAGCATTTT. Amino acid sequence: CASSPTGFSNQPQHF.

This clonotype has just a few counts. This chain joins TRBV4-1 and TRBJ1-2; D call uncertain. CDR3 length: 15 amino acids. Trimming removed 0 bases at V and 2 bases at J, with 10 bases between. Germline CDR1 and CDR2: MGHRA and YSYEKL. The CDR3 sequence is CASSQDFHTNYGYTF. In nucleotides, the CDR3 is TGCGCCAGCAGCCAAGATTTCCACACGAACTATGGCTACACCTTC.

This clonotype was counted only a few times. The chain uses TRBV20-1 and TRBJ2-3; 7 bases fit TRBD1. Germline-derived CDR1 and CDR2 are DFQATT and SNEGSKA (reference sequence). V was pared by 5 bases and J by 2 bases, with 7 bases of the junction left unmatched. The CDR3 consists of 14 residues. The CDR3 sequence is CSARRGQNTDTQYF. DNA for the CDR3: TGCAGTGCTCGTAGGGGGCAGAACACAGATACGCAGTATTTT.

This clonotype was recorded many times. The V gene is TRBV9, the J gene TRBJ1-1; TRBD1 matches 8 bases. Trimming took 4 bases from V and 7 from J; bases not matched to a gene: 6. Germline values: CDR1 SGDLS, CDR2 YYNGEE. The CDR3 contains 13 residues. The DNA for the CDR3 is TGTGCCAGCAGCCCGACAGGGGTAGATGAAGCTTTCTTT. Translation gives CASSPTGVDEAFF.